What follows describes a single T cell receptor beta chain. This sample is part of a study of technical replicates of blood from a few donors. Profiling relied on immunoSEQ multiplex PCR, and the TCRdb table lists in-frame clones only, not all of them. The sample holds 55,000 to 80,000 clones; about nine tenths are singletons and the top ten take over 0.35%. The sequence was collected from a human donor in good health. The material sequenced was T cells isolated from PBMCs.

For the CDR3, the DNA is TGTGCCAGCAGCGCCCTCGACAAGCCCTATGGCTACACCTTC. Encoded protein: CASSALDKPYGYTF. The chain is built from TRBV7-9 and TRBJ1-2; D not certain. Germline V gives CDR1 SEHNR, CDR2 FQNEAQ (reference sequence). The CDR3 runs to 14 residues. Trimming removed 5 bases from V and 4 bases from J, with 14 bases in between.